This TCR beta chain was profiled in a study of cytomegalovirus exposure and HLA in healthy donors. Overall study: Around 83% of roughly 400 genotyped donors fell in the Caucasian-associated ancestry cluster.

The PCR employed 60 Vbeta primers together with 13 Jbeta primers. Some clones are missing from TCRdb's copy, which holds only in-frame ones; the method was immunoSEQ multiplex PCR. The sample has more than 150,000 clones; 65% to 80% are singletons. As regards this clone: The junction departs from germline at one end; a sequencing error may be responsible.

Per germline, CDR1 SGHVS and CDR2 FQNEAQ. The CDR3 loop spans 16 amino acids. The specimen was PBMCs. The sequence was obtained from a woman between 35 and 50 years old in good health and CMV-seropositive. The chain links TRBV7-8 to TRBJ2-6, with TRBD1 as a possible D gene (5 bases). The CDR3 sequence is CASSLMELSGANGLTF. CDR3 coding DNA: TGTGCCAGCAGCTTAATGGAGCTCTCTGGGGCCAACGGCCTGACTTTC.